Below, 30 T cell receptor beta chains from the same sample are listed, as sequenced in a study of STAT5B mutations in CD4+ large granular lymphocyte leukemia. Assay: immunoSEQ multiplex PCR; the TCRdb copy retains only in-frame clones and omits some. The table has tens of thousands of clones, 55% to 75% seen once. Sequenced: CD4+ T cells from blood buffy coats. The receptors derive from a human donor in good health.

The J gene is TRBJ1-2, the V gene TRBV6-1; 7 bases map to TRBD1. J lost 4 bases, V lost 6 bases, and 8 bases had no gene match. The germline V gene encodes CDR1 MNHNS and CDR2 SASEGT. This CDR3 is 14 amino acids long. As DNA, the CDR3 is TGTGCCAGCAGCCCCCGGGACAGACTCTATGGCTACACCTTC. Residues: CASSPRDRLYGYTF.

The rearrangement joins TRBV2 to TRBJ2-1, with D tentatively TRBD2 (6 bases). V shed 7 bases and J shed 11 bases, with 12 bases lying between them. Germline-derived CDR1 and CDR2 are SNHLY and FYNNEI. This CDR3 is built from 11 residues. The CDR3 loop is CASTGTRQQFF. The CDR3 DNA follows: TGTGCCAGCACCGGGACTCGCCAGCAGTTCTTC.

The rearrangement uses TRBV27 and TRBJ2-1; D not resolved. The CDR3 runs 12 residues. V was clipped by 5 bases and J by 7 bases, with 9 bases between them. Per germline, CDR1 MNHEY and CDR2 SMNVEV (reference sequence). The CDR3 nucleotides are TGTGCCAGCAGTCGCCCACCTAATGAGCAGTTCTTC. This sequence encodes CASSRPPNEQFF.

This clone has a handful of counts. The rearrangement joins TRBV19 to TRBJ2-6; D is undetermined. Trimming left V 4 bases short and J 0 bases short, with 13 bases between. The length of the CDR3 is 17 residues. Germline-derived CDR1 and CDR2 are LNHDA and SQIVND (reference sequence). In nucleotides, the CDR3 is TGTGCCAGTAGTACCCGACAAGTTTTCTCTGGGGCCAACGTCCTGACTTTC. This translates into CASSTRQVFSGANVLTF.

V is TRBV7-2 and J is TRBJ2-1; 8 nucleotides agree with TRBD2. CDR3 size: 11 residues. The germline V gene encodes CDR1 SGHTA and CDR2 FQGNSA. With 5 bases clipped from V and 15 bases from J, the junction kept 6 bases outside the gene matches. The CDR3 bases are TGTGCCAGCAGCCCCGGGGGGGCTACGTTCTTC. It encodes CASSPGGATFF.

This chain connects TRBV4-2 to TRBJ1-4; D possibly corresponds to TRBD1 (5 bases). Germline CDR1 LGHNA, CDR2 YNFKEQ. V was pared by 0 bases and J by 7 bases, with 15 bases between. The CDR3 loop spans 16 amino acids. The CDR3 sequence: CASSQEGGGAGEKLFF. The CDR3 DNA reads TGTGCCAGCAGCCAAGAGGGAGGTGGGGCAGGTGAAAAACTGTTTTTT.

This clone has only one observation. The chain has TRBV5-5 and TRBJ2-7; unclear D gene. CDR3 length: 12 residues. Germline CDR1 is SGHKS and CDR2 is YYEKEE (reference sequence). Trimming took off 0 bases at V and 4 bases at J, with 5 bases between the two ends. Here the CDR3 reads CASSLGKYEQYF. The CDR3 nucleotides are TGTGCCAGCAGCTTGGGGAAGTACGAGCAGTACTTC.

This clone occurred a few times. The gene calls are TRBV14 and TRBJ1-1; D remains unclear. The germline V gene has CDR1 SGHDN and CDR2 FVKESK. V lost 4 bases and J lost 0, with 6 bases in between. The CDR3 has 13 amino acids. The CDR3 sequence: CASSLTLNTEAFF. DNA for the CDR3: TGTGCCAGCAGCCTAACGTTGAACACTGAAGCTTTCTTT.

V usage is TRBV7-2 and J usage is TRBJ2-1; 10 bases are shared with TRBD2. V was pared by 3 bases and J by 5 bases, with 7 bases of the junction left unmatched. This CDR3 has 16 amino acids. Germline lookup yields CDR1 SGHTA and CDR2 FQGNSA. CDR3 protein: CASSLLSGGGNNEQFF. DNA for the CDR3: TGTGCCAGCAGCTTGTTAAGCGGGGGGGGAAACAATGAGCAGTTCTTC.

This chain connects TRBV7-9 to TRBJ2-3; no definite D call. Germline CDR1 and CDR2: SEHNR and FQNEAQ (reference sequence). Trimming removed 10 bases at V and 0 bases at J, with 8 bases between. CDR3 size: 12 residues. The CDR3 DNA sequence: TGTGCCAATGCGGCTAGCACAGATACGCAGTATTTT. Residues: CANAASTDTQYF. Looking up the rest from reference TRBV7-9 and TRBJ2-3 gives the full variable domain: DTGVSQNPRHKITKRGQNVTFRCDPISEHNRLYWYRQTLGQGPEFLTYFQNEAQLEKSRLLSDRFSAERPKGSFSTLEIQRTEQGDSAMYLCANAASTDTQYFGPGTRLTVL.

Regarding this clone: Germline and junction disagree at one end, which may indicate a read error. The chain employs TRBV7-8 and TRBJ2-7; D call uncertain. Germline lookup yields CDR1 SGHVS and CDR2 FQNEAQ. The CDR3 is 14 residues long. The chain's CDR3 is CVSSVDGRTDEQYF. In DNA, the CDR3 is TGTGTCAGCAGCGTAGACGGGCGTACGGACGAGCAGTACTTC.

The rearrangement joins TRBV7-4 to TRBJ1-6; no reliable D call. Trimming left V 9 bases short and J 7 bases short, with 16 bases between. Germline V gene data show CDR1 as SGHVT and CDR2 as SQSDAQ. The CDR3 covers 14 residues. CDR3 amino acids: CARTRDRENSPLHF. CDR3 nucleotide sequence: TGTGCCAGAACCAGAGATAGAGAGAATTCACCCCTCCACTTT.

The CDR3 DNA sequence: TGTGCCAGCAGCCCGGGACAGGGGGCGAGAAGCTATGGCTACACCTTC. This codes for CASSPGQGARSYGYTF. The chain is built from TRBV5-8 and TRBJ1-2; 12 bases agree with TRBD1. From germline, CDR1 is SGHTS and CDR2 YDEGEE. V gave up 4 bases and J gave up 4 bases; unmatched junction bases: 8. The CDR3 length is 16 residues.

The J gene is TRBJ2-7, the V gene TRBV7-6, with TRBD1 identical over 10 bases. Germline CDR1 reads SGHVS; CDR2 reads FNYEAQ. V dropped 1 base and J dropped 5; count of bases not matched to a gene: 2. This CDR3 spans 14 amino acids. CDR3 in amino acids: CASSLVGTGDEQYF. CDR3 DNA sequence: TGTGCCAGCAGCTTAGTTGGGACAGGGGACGAGCAGTACTTC.

The chain's CDR3 is CASDRGWGTEAFF. As DNA, the CDR3 is TGTGCCAGTGACAGGGGATGGGGCACTGAAGCTTTCTTT. The chain carries TRBV28 and TRBJ1-1; TRBD1 matches 8 bases. The CDR3 runs to 13 residues. V gave up 9 bases and J gave up 4 bases; unmatched junction bases: 7. Germline V lookup: CDR1 MDHEN, CDR2 SYDVKM.

This clone appeared once. This chain links TRBV7-2 with TRBJ2-3, with unresolved D. CDR3 length equals 15 residues. Deletions cut 1 base from V and 1 base from J, with 9 bases between. CDR1 is SGHTA, CDR2 FQGNSA, per germline. The CDR3 DNA is TGTGCCAGCAGCTTAGGCCCGGGCGGCACAGATACGCAGTATTTT. Translated, it gives CASSLGPGGTDTQYF. The full variable domain, completed using reference TRBV7-2 and TRBJ2-3, is GAGVSQSPSNKVTEKGKDVELRCDPISGHTALYWYRQSLGQGLEFLIYFQGNSAPDKSGLPSDRFSAERTGGSVSTLTIQRTQQEDSAVYLCASSLGPGGTDTQYFGPGTRLTVL.

The chain couples TRBV5-1 to TRBJ2-5; 9 bases are a match to TRBD1. With 1 base clipped from V and 5 bases from J, the junction kept 6 bases outside the gene matches. Germline loops: CDR1 SGHRS, CDR2 YFSETQ. The CDR3 totals 15 residues. DNA for the CDR3: TGCGCCAGCAGCTTGATGACTGGGACAGGGGAGACCCAGTACTTC. Translating it yields CASSLMTGTGETQYF.

The chain employs TRBV7-2 and TRBJ1-2; 9 bases fit TRBD1. The CDR3 is made up of 16 amino acids. Germline V CDR1 and CDR2: SGHTA, FQGNSA. V lost 5 bases and J lost 4; bases outside the gene matches: 11. In nucleotides, the CDR3 is TGTGCCAGCAGCCTGGACAGGGGCGCAGGGTTCTATGGCTACACCTTC. It encodes CASSLDRGAGFYGYTF.

This clone appeared a few times. The rearrangement joins TRBV6-1 to TRBJ1-4; TRBD1 aligns across 7 bases. Trimming removed 6 bases from V and 8 bases from J; junction bases left unmatched: 9. CDR1 MNHNS and CDR2 SASEGT come from the germline V gene. The CDR3 has 14 residues. The CDR3 region is CASRTGTAQEKLFF. The CDR3 DNA reads as TGTGCCAGCAGGACCGGGACAGCCCAGGAAAAACTGTTTTTT.

V is TRBV5-1 and J is TRBJ2-5, with 7 bases aligning to TRBD1. V shed 3 bases and J 2 bases; nucleotides not matched to a gene: 7. Germline CDR1 SGHRS, CDR2 YFSETQ. This CDR3 has 15 residues. The CDR3 loop reads CASSSDRVGQETQYF. Written as DNA, the CDR3 is TGCGCCAGCAGCTCCGACAGGGTTGGTCAAGAGACCCAGTACTTC.

The chain employs TRBV4-1 and TRBJ2-7; TRBD2 agrees at 10 bases. The CDR3 extends over 15 amino acids. CDR1 is MGHRA, CDR2 YSYEKL, per germline. V trimming: 3 bases; J trimming: 4 bases; junction bases outside the gene matches: 6. The DNA of the CDR3 is TGCGCCAGCAGCCACACTAGCGGGAACCAATACGAGCAGTACTTC. Translating gives CASSHTSGNQYEQYF.

V is TRBV2 and J is TRBJ2-5; tentatively, D is TRBD1 (5 bases). The CDR3 sequence is 15 residues long. CDR1 is SNHLY and CDR2 is FYNNEI in the germline V gene. V was pared by 6 bases and J by 9 bases, with 23 bases between. CDR3 in DNA: TGTGCCAGCAGGGCACGGTTGGGATTTGAAGGGGCCCAGTACTTC. This encodes CASRARLGFEGAQYF.

CDR3 bases: TGTGCCAGCAGTTTAGGACAACCAGAAGCTTTCTTT. Its translation: CASSLGQPEAFF. The rearrangement uses TRBV28 and TRBJ1-1, with a weak D call TRBD1 (5 bases). Trimming cost V 2 bases and J 8 bases, with 9 bases left between them. CDR1 and CDR2 (germline): MDHEN, SYDVKM. The CDR3 runs 12 residues.

The chain joins TRBV5-5 to TRBJ1-3; 9 bases are shared with TRBD1. V lost 3 bases, J lost 5 bases, and 6 bases stayed unmatched. This CDR3 is built from 15 residues. CDR1 is SGHKS, CDR2 YYEKEE, per germline (reference sequence). CDR3 region: CASSYEDRGRNTIYF. The CDR3 DNA follows: TGTGCCAGCAGCTACGAGGACAGGGGCCGAAACACCATATATTTT.

This chain connects TRBV30 to TRBJ2-3; D is undetermined. CDR1 is GTSNPN and CDR2 is SVGIG in the germline V gene (reference sequence). The CDR3 loop spans 14 amino acids. Trimming cost V 4 bases and J 2 bases, with 13 bases left between them. The CDR3 coding sequence is TGTGCCTGGAACAAAGTGGGGTTCACAGATACGCAGTATTTT. Amino acid sequence: CAWNKVGFTDTQYF.

This chain connects TRBV18 to TRBJ2-7, with 8 bases that match TRBD1. This CDR3 is 16 amino acids long. CDR1 KGHSH and CDR2 LQKENI come from the germline V gene. V gave up 3 bases and J gave up 0 bases; unmatched junction bases: 7. The CDR3 loop reads CASSPDRGSSSYEQYF. For the CDR3, the DNA is TGTGCCAGCTCACCTGACAGGGGCTCGAGCTCCTACGAGCAGTACTTC. Together with reference TRBV18 and TRBJ2-7, the CDR3 gives the full variable domain: NAGVMQNPRHLVRRRGQEARLRCSPMKGHSHVYWYRQLPEEGLKFMVYLQKENIIDESGMPKERFSAEFPKEGPSILRIQQVVRGDSAAYFCASSPDRGSSSYEQYFGPGTRLTVT.

The chain links TRBV5-1 to TRBJ2-7; unclear D gene. The CDR3 loop spans 12 amino acids. V was pared by 0 bases and J by 6 bases, with 7 bases between. Germline lookup yields CDR1 SGHRS and CDR2 YFSETQ. The CDR3 bases are TGCGCCAGCAGCTTGGATAGATCCGAGCAGTACTTC. Residues: CASSLDRSEQYF.

The rearrangement joins TRBV5-4 to TRBJ2-3, with 9 bases fitting TRBD2. Germline V gene lookup returns CDR1 SGHNT and CDR2 YYREEE (reference sequence). V lost 2 bases to trimming and J lost 6 bases; unmatched junction nucleotides: 7. The CDR3 contains 15 residues. Here the CDR3 DNA reads TGTGCCAGCAGCTTTAGCGGGGGTCATGGGGATACGCAGTATTTT. Its protein product is CASSFSGGHGDTQYF.

The V call is TRBV28, the J call TRBJ1-5, with a weak D call TRBD1 (5 bases). V shed 6 bases and J shed 4 bases, with 16 bases lying between them. The CDR3 totals 15 residues. The germline gives CDR1 MDHEN, CDR2 SYDVKM. CDR3 region: CASSAQGGANQPQHF. DNA for the CDR3: TGTGCCAGCAGCGCCCAGGGAGGGGCGAATCAGCCCCAGCATTTT.

The chain links TRBV11-3 to TRBJ1-1; TRBD1 might be the D (5 bases). From germline, CDR1 is SGHNT and CDR2 YENEEA. With 6 bases removed from V and 1 base from J, the gap between germline ends came to 21 bases. The CDR3 is 17 residues long. The CDR3, as DNA: TGTGCCAGCAGATTCGATAGTGGGGCGAAAAAGAACACTGAAGCTTTCTTT. This gives the protein CASRFDSGAKKNTEAFF.